The clone carrying this T cell receptor (beta chain) occurred once. Its target is not known. The RNA input was about 0.45 to 1 ug, and it was reverse transcribed with random hexamers. It was immunoSEQ multiplex PCR that amplified TCR beta CDR3 across 54 Vbeta and 13 Jbeta. One entry per CDR3 protein, called by TCRdb with MiXCR from the immunoSEQ multiplex PCR reads. The data contain about 200,000 distinct CDR3 sequences, about 93% of them singletons. CDR1 is SGHDT, CDR2 YYEEEE, per germline. The junction had 3 bases not matched to a gene; V was cut back by 0 bases and J by 6 bases. This CDR3 is 15 amino acids long. From blood CD8+ and CD4+ T cells, the TCR beta chain was sequenced. Healthy donors served as the controls. They were matched for age and sex. This entry is derived from a study of CD8 T cells in Susac syndrome. Study-wide points: In its TCR sequencing and HLA analysis, the study acknowledged that the number of individuals was relatively small.

This sequence was found in a human donor in good health. Sequences were obtained from CD4+ T cells from PBMCs. The chain combines TRBV5-6 with TRBJ2-2, with TRBD1 matching over 9 bases. This CDR3 is CASSLEWTGAGELFF. Written as DNA, the CDR3 is TGTGCCAGCAGCTTGGAATGGACAGGGGCCGGGGAGCTGTTTTTT.